This T cell receptor (beta chain) originates from a study of blood T cell repertoires in COVID-19. Study-wide background: Some COVID-19 samples were acute and others convalescent; all came from the United States, Italy and Spain. Nucleic acid was either cDNA or gDNA, and it came from T cells, B-cell-depleted T cells, or PBMCs.

In the original workflow: Amplification of reference gene primers was used by the study to estimate nucleated cell counts. The data were produced by immunoSEQ multiplex PCR, yet TCRdb's version contains in-frame clones alone and is incomplete. V and J calls and clone size are given by that table; D and trimming were obtained from the DNA. The data contain 30,000 to 45,000 clones, about 82% of them seen just once; the ten biggest clones take up 9% to 10%. The germline CDR1 and CDR2 sequences are LGHNA and YSLEER. This CDR3 has 16 residues. V dropped 4 bases and J dropped 7; count of bases not matched to a gene: 11.

Sequenced input: peripheral blood. The source of this sequence is a man aged 60-69 years in a cohort sampled during active COVID-19. The J gene is TRBJ2-1, the V gene TRBV4-3, with TRBD1 identical over 9 bases. The CDR3 loop is CASSPSAGTGHNEQFF. The CDR3 DNA is TGCGCCAGCAGCCCATCCGCCGGGACAGGGCATAATGAGCAGTTCTTC.